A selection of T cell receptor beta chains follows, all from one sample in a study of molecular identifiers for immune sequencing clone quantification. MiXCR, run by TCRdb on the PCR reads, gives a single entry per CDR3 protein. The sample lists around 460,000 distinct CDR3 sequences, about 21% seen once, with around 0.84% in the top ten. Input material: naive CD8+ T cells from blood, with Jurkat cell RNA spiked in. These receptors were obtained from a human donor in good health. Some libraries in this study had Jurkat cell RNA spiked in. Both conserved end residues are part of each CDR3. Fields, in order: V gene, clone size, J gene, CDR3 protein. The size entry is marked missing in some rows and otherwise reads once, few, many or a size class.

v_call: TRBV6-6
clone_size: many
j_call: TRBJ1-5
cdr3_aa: CASSYSARVNQPQHF

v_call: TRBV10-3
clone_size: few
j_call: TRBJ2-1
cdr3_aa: CAISESNTLEQFF

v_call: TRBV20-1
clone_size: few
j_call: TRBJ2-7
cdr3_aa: CSASAPATGGSYEQYF

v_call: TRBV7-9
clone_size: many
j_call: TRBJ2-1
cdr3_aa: CASSLTGGRSNEQFF

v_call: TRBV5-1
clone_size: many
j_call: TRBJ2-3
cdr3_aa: CASSLGLAGAFGRDTQYF

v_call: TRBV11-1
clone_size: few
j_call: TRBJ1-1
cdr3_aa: CASSPIMPEAFF

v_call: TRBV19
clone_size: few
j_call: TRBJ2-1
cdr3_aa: CASSIVSGMSSYNEQFF

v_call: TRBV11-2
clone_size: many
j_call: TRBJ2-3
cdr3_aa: CASSWGLAGPRGDTQYF

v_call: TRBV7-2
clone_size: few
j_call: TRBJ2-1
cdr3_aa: CASSLAASGGAVYNEQFF

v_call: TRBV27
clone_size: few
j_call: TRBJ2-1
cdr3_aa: CASSFQGGNEQFF

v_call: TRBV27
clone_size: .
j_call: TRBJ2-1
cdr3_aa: CASSLVGGRVINEQFF

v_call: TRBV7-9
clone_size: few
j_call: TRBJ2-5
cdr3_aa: CASSPRLDPQETQYF

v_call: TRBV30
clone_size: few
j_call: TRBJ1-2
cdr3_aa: CAWSVDNYGYTF

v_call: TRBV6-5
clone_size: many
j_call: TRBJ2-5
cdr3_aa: CASSPTTDQETQYF

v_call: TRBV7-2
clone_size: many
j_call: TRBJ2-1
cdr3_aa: CASSLTLAGGLDEQFF

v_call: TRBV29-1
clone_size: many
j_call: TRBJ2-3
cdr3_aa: CSVWGELGTDTQYF

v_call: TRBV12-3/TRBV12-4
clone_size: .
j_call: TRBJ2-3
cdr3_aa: CASNRDSSSTDTQYF

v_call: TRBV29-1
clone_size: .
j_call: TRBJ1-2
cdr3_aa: CSVASGIDGYTF

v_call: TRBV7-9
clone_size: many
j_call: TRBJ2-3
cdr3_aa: CASSYPRGVGESDTQYF

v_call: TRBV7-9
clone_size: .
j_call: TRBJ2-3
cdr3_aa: CASSPSGGLVDTQYF

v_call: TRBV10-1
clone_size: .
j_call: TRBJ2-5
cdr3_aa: CASSSWTGGDETQYF

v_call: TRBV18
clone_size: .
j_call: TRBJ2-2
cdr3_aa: CASSPPGGGDSGELFF

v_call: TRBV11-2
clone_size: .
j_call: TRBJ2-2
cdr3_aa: CASSLAGIQELYSNTGELFF

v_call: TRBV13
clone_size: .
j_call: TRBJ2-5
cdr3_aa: CASSPTGGSQETQYF

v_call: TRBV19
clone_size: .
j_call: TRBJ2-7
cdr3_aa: CASSNPGQGPYEQYF

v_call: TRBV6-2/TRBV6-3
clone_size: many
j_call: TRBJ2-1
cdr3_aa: CASSYSLEQFF